Listed here are 15 T cell receptor beta chains from one sample, sequenced in a study of CXCR3-negative and CXCR3-positive naive CD8 T cells. Researchers prepared the TRB cDNA libraries using 5' RACE with UMI labels. For each CDR3 protein, TCRdb gives one entry from its re-call of the 5' RACE reads, without DNA. The sample table sets out around 48,000 distinct CDR3 sequences. Sequenced input: memory CD8+ T cells from blood. The receptors stem from a human donor in good health. Some clones in this sample may be carry-over from other donors' samples.

The CDR3 is CASSLEAGGFGELFF. J is TRBJ2-2 and V is TRBV11-3; no DNA is available, so the TRBD1 call from TCRdb remains unchecked. CDR3 size: 15 residues. Germline V gives CDR1 SGHNT, CDR2 YENEEA.

This rearrangement joins TRBV6-2 or TRBV6-3 to TRBJ1-1. Germline values: CDR1 MNHEY, CDR2 SVGEGT. This CDR3 has 13 amino acids. CDR3: CAISWNLNTEAFF.

J is TRBJ2-3 and V is TRBV12-3 or TRBV12-4; no DNA is available, so the TRBD2 call from TCRdb remains unchecked. This CDR3 spans 18 amino acids. The CDR3 region is CASSTGGLAGGNTDTQYF.

The rearrangement joins TRBV2 to TRBJ1-1; as DNA is missing, the TRBD1 call by TCRdb cannot be tested. CDR3 size: 16 residues. In germline, CDR1 is SNHLY, CDR2 FYNNEI. CDR3 protein: CASSVGPGMANTEAFF.

The gene calls are TRBV12-3 or TRBV12-4 and TRBJ2-7. There are 14 residues in the CDR3. CDR3: CASSNHGSSYEQYF.

The rearrangement joins TRBV29-1 to TRBJ1-5. The V gene's germline CDR1 is SQVTM and CDR2 ANQGSEA. The CDR3 is 13 residues long. The CDR3: CSVEDGSNQPQHF.

The V call is TRBV20-1, the J call TRBJ1-5; TCRdb designates TRBD1, a call that cannot be tested without DNA. This CDR3 contains 14 residues. CDR1 and CDR2 from the germline V gene are DFQATT and SNEGSKA (reference sequence). The CDR3 sequence: CSARTGHEDEPQHF.

This chain joins TRBV4-3 and TRBJ2-3; without DNA, the TCRdb call of TRBD1 cannot be checked. CDR1 LGHNA and CDR2 YSLEER come from the germline V gene. This CDR3 comprises 17 residues. This CDR3 reads CASSQAGSGTGSDTQYF.

The genes are TRBV12-3 or TRBV12-4 and TRBJ1-6. The CDR3 loop spans 13 amino acids. The CDR3 reads CASSQTLNSPLHF.

The V and J genes are TRBV6-1 and TRBJ2-1; TCRdb lists TRBD1, though no DNA is available to test this call. In germline, CDR1 is MNHNS, CDR2 SASEGT. The CDR3 extends over 16 amino acids. The CDR3 loop is CASSTPAGASYNEQFF.

This rearrangement joins TRBV29-1 to TRBJ2-5. Germline V gives CDR1 SQVTM, CDR2 ANQGSEA. The CDR3 totals 12 residues. The CDR3 sequence is CSVEFEWGTQYF. Full variable domain (rest looked up from reference TRBV29-1 and TRBJ2-5): SAVISQKPSRDICQRGTSLTIQCQVDSQVTMMFWYRQQPGQSLTLIATANQGSEATYESGFVIDKFPISRPNLTFSTLTVSNMSPEDSSIYLCSVEFEWGTQYFGPGTRLLVL.

The chain has TRBV12-1 and TRBJ1-2; TCRdb selects TRBD1, and the lack of DNA leaves this call unchecked. TRBV12-1 is tagged as a pseudogene. The CDR3 is 14 amino acids. The CDR3: CASSLLTGLVCYTF.

The rearrangement links TRBV4-2 to TRBJ1-1; checking the TCRdb D call of TRBD1 is not possible without DNA. Germline CDR1 reads LGHNA; CDR2 reads YNFKEQ. There are 15 residues in the CDR3. CDR3: CASSQDPGLNTEAFF.

The chain carries TRBV4-2 and TRBJ2-3; TCRdb designates TRBD1, a call that cannot be tested without DNA. Germline lookup yields CDR1 LGHNA and CDR2 YNFKEQ. This CDR3 has 16 amino acids. Here the CDR3 reads CASSQEAGQGSDTQYF.

This chain connects TRBV5-1 to TRBJ2-5; TCRdb picks TRBD1, but there is no DNA to check that call. The length of the CDR3 is 15 residues. Germline CDR1 SGHRS, CDR2 YFSETQ. The CDR3 sequence: CASSYRDRGQETQYF.